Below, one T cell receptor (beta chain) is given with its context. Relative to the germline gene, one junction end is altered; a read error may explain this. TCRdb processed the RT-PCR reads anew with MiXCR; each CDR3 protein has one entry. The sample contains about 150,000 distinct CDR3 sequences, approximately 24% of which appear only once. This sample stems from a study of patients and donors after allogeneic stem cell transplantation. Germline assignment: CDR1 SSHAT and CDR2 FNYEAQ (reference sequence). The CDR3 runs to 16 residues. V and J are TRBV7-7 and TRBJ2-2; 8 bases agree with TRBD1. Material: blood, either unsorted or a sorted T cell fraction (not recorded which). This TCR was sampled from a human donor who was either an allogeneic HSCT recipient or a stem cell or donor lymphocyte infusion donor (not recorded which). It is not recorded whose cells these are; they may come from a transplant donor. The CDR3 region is CASSLEGTGNTGELFF. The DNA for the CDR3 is TGTGCTAGCAGCTTAGAAGGGACAGGGAACACCGGGGAGCTGTTTTTT.